Each of the 27 T cell receptor beta chains below was sequenced from the same sample in a study of T cells in women clearing cervical HPV infection. Repertoires were generated with immunoSEQ multiplex PCR, while TCRdb's copy carries only in-frame clones and drops some. The sample has approximately 16,000 clones, and its top ten clones hold around 6.7%. Specimen: blood buffy coat. The source is a woman aged 18 to 75 with a cervical HPV16 infection that either progressed to CIN3+ or cleared (not recorded which).

The CDR3 here is CASSLEDRVYEQYF. The sequenced part of the CDR3 DNA is TGTGCCAGCAGTCTGGAGGACAGGGTCTACGAG. The rearrangement uses TRBV7-9 and TRBJ2-7, with 8 positions matching TRBD1. From the germline J gene comes the end of the CDR3, since the read stops 3 residues before it. The germline V gene encodes CDR1 SEHNR and CDR2 FQNEAQ (reference sequence). The CDR3 contains 14 residues. V trimming: 6 bases; J trimming: 3 bases; junction bases outside the gene matches: 7.

Notes on this clone: The CDR3 goes on 3 residues after the read ends, and that part is filled in from the germline J gene. The V call is TRBV28, the J call TRBJ1-2; 8 nucleotides align to TRBD1. The CDR3 sequence is 16 residues long. CDR1 is MDHEN, CDR2 SYDVKM, per germline. The J segment lost 0 bases and the V segment lost 2 bases, leaving 5 bases of the junction unmatched. The CDR3 sequence: CASSLRTGRANYGYTF. The CDR3 bases that were read are TGTGCCAGCAGTTTAAGGACAGGGAGGGCTAACTATGGC.

Notes on this clone: From the germline J gene comes the end of the CDR3, since the read stops 3 residues before it. The rearrangement links TRBV19 to TRBJ2-1; 15 bases map to TRBD2. The V gene end was trimmed by 4 bases and the J gene end by 1 base; junction bases not matched to a gene: 5. The germline V gene has CDR1 LNHDA and CDR2 SQIVND (reference sequence). CDR3 length: 18 residues. The CDR3 here is CASSRTSGGAGSYNEQFF. CDR3 bases read: TGTGCCAGTAGTAGGACTAGCGGGGGGGCCGGGTCCTACAATGAG.

This clone is medium-sized by frequency. Sequencing ends 3 residues short of the CDR3 end; the germline J gene provides the rest. This rearrangement joins TRBV18 to TRBJ2-3; TRBD1 agrees at 8 bases. Germline CDR1 KGHSH, CDR2 LQKENI. The junction had 1 base not matched to a gene; V was cut back by 1 base and J by 4 bases. The CDR3 length is 14 residues. The CDR3 bases that were read are TGTGCCAGCTCACCACGGACAGGGTCAGATACG. Its protein is CASSPRTGSDT. The whole CDR3 sequence is CASSPRTGSDTQYF.

To note about this clone: The read halts 3 residues ahead of the CDR3 end, with the missing end drawn from the germline J gene. The chain has TRBV20-1 and TRBJ2-5; 8 nucleotides align to TRBD2. The junction had 6 bases not matched to a gene; V was cut back by 7 bases and J by 5 bases. The CDR3 runs to 12 residues. The germline V gene has CDR1 DFQATT and CDR2 SNEGSKA (reference sequence). CDR3 DNA, as far as it was read: TGCAGTGAGATGTCTAGCGGGGAGACC. It codes for CSEMSSGET. The full CDR3 is CSEMSSGETQYF.

About this clone itself: The read terminates 3 residues ahead of where the CDR3 ends, so the germline J gene completes it. The J gene is TRBJ2-7, the V gene TRBV5-5; TRBD1 matches at 8 bases. V trimming: 1 base; J trimming: 2 bases; junction bases outside the gene matches: 2. Per the germline V gene, CDR1 is SGHKS and CDR2 is YYEKEE (reference sequence). The CDR3 has 14 residues. CDR3 loop: CASSLQDRAYEQYF. CDR3 bases read: TGTGCCAGCAGCTTGCAGGACAGGGCCTACGAG.

Comments on this clone: The CDR3 is cut off 3 residues early in the read; its end comes from the germline J gene. The chain uses TRBV5-6 and TRBJ1-1, with a weak D call TRBD1 (5 bases). The CDR3 totals 15 residues. Germline V gene lookup returns CDR1 SGHDT and CDR2 YYEEEE. Trimming removed 0 bases at V and 6 bases at J, with 15 bases between. CDR3 DNA (partial): TGTGCCAGCAGCTTGGTTGGCGGGGCAGGCGCTGAA. Translating it yields CASSLVGGAGAE. The complete CDR3 protein is CASSLVGGAGAEAFF.

With respect to this clone: Read sequence stops 3 residues before the CDR3 end, and the germline J gene provides the missing end. The genes are TRBV11-2 and TRBJ2-3, with 9 bases lining up with TRBD2. The CDR3 is made up of 14 amino acids. Germline CDR1 reads SGHAT; CDR2 reads FQNNGV. Unmatched junction bases numbered 0, after V lost 0 bases and J lost 5 bases. The CDR3 DNA, read in part, is TGTGCCAGCAGCTTAGAACTAGCGGGAGATACG. It codes for CASSLELAGDT. In full, the CDR3 is CASSLELAGDTQYF.

On this clone: Sequencing ends 3 residues short of the CDR3 end; the germline J gene provides the rest. This sequence joins TRBV20-1 and TRBJ1-6, with TRBD1 as a possible D gene (5 bases). This CDR3 contains 14 residues. V was shortened by 6 bases and J by 1 base, with 10 bases between the two germline ends. Germline values: CDR1 DFQATT, CDR2 SNEGSKA (reference sequence). Partial CDR3 DNA: TGCAGTGCGCCCGGGGGGTCCTATAATTCACCC. Its translation: CSAPGGSYNSP. The CDR3 in its entirety is CSAPGGSYNSPLHF.

On this clone: The read halts 3 residues ahead of the CDR3 end, with the missing end drawn from the germline J gene. The J gene is TRBJ1-2, the V gene TRBV19; 8 nucleotides line up with TRBD1. The CDR3 is 14 amino acids. V shed 3 bases, J shed 7 bases, and the junction held 7 bases outside the gene matches. Germline loops: CDR1 LNHDA, CDR2 SQIVND (reference sequence). The CDR3 spells CASSMGRGRGGYTF. Incomplete CDR3 DNA: TGTGCCAGTAGTATGGGCAGGGGGCGCGGTGGC. Using reference TRBV19 and TRBJ1-2 for the parts outside the CDR3, the full variable domain is DGGITQSPKYLFRKEGQNVTLSCEQNLNHDAMYWYRQDPGQGLRLIYYSQIVNDFQKGDIAEGYSVSREKKESFPLTVTSAQKNPTAFYLCASSMGRGRGGYTFGSGTRLTVV.

As for this clone: The read falls 3 residues short of the CDR3 end, and the missing part is taken from the germline J gene. The rearrangement links TRBV7-9 to TRBJ1-3; D unclear. This CDR3 is built from 13 residues. The germline CDR1 and CDR2 sequences are SEHNR and FQNEAQ (reference sequence). V was shortened by 8 bases and J by 0 bases, with 8 bases between the two germline ends. This CDR3 is CASAPGSGNTIYF. The CDR3 bases that were read are TGTGCCAGCGCACCGGGCTCTGGAAACACC.

Notes on this clone: Read sequence stops 3 residues before the CDR3 end, and the germline J gene provides the missing end. The chain employs TRBV2 and TRBJ2-5; D is unclear. V was pared by 3 bases and J by 5 bases, with 10 bases between. CDR1 is SNHLY, CDR2 FYNNEI, per germline. CDR3 length: 13 residues. The CDR3 bases that were read are TGTGCCAGCAGTGAGGTCCAGAGGGAGACC. Translation: CASSEVQRET. The CDR3 as a whole reads CASSEVQRETQYF.

On this clone itself: The read finishes 3 residues shy of the CDR3 end, and the germline J gene is used to complete it. The chain recombines TRBV28 with TRBJ2-7, with a possible D match to TRBD2 (6 bases). Germline loops: CDR1 MDHEN, CDR2 SYDVKM. The CDR3 is 14 amino acids. V shed 6 bases and J shed 2 bases, with 14 bases lying between them. Incomplete CDR3 DNA: TGTGCCAGCAGAAATCCGGGACTCACCTACGAG. Translated: CASRNPGLTYE. The full CDR3 protein reads CASRNPGLTYEQYF.

Details on this clone: The read comes to an end 3 residues before the CDR3 does, leaving the germline J gene to fill in the end. The chain uses TRBV20-1 and TRBJ2-7; 7 bases fit TRBD2. J lost 5 bases, V lost 6 bases, and 13 bases had no gene match. Looked up from germline, CDR1 is DFQATT and CDR2 is SNEGSKA (reference sequence). This CDR3 comprises 14 residues. CDR3 DNA (partial): TGCAGTGCCACGCCGGGGGGAATTCTTAACGAG. Translated: CSATPGGILNE. Given in full, the CDR3 is CSATPGGILNEQYF.

To note about this clone: The read comes to an end 3 residues before the CDR3 does, leaving the germline J gene to fill in the end. This chain uses TRBV13 with TRBJ2-5, with a tentative D call TRBD1 (6 bases). In germline, CDR1 is PRHDT, CDR2 FYEKMQ (reference sequence). This CDR3 has 15 amino acids. Trimming shortened V by 2 bases and J by 2 bases, and 12 bases separated the two germline ends. CDR3 sequence: CASSLSRGRQETQYF. The covered CDR3 bases are TGTGCCAGCAGCTTATCGAGGGGGAGACAAGAGACC. Drawing the rest from reference TRBV13 and TRBJ2-5, the complete variable domain is AAGVIQSPRHLIKEKRETATLKCYPIPRHDTVYWYQQGPGQDPQFLISFYEKMQSDKGSIPDRFSAQQFSDYHSELNMSSLELGDSALYFCASSLSRGRQETQYFGPGTRLLVL.

With respect to this clone: The read halts 3 residues ahead of the CDR3 end, with the missing end drawn from the germline J gene. This sample also contains other DNA sequences that code for the same CDR3. The gene calls are TRBV7-9 and TRBJ1-1; D may be TRBD1 (5 bases). In germline, CDR1 is SEHNR, CDR2 FQNEAQ (reference sequence). Trimming stripped 3 bases from V and 4 bases from J, with 9 bases between. This CDR3 is 13 amino acids long. The DNA read from the CDR3 is TGTGCCAGCAGCTTGGGGCAGCCCACTGAA. Translated, it gives CASSLGQPTE. The whole CDR3 reads CASSLGQPTEAFF.

Regarding this clone: Coverage ceases 3 residues before the CDR3 finishes, and the germline J gene fills in the end. The V and J genes are TRBV18 and TRBJ1-5; a weak D match, TRBD1 (5 bases). V lost 0 bases to trimming and J lost 7 bases, with 16 bases between them. Per the germline V gene, CDR1 is KGHSH and CDR2 is LQKENI. The CDR3 loop spans 16 amino acids. The CDR3 DNA, read in part, is TGTGCCAGCTCACCACCGAATTCAGGGTTCAGCCAGCCC. Encoded protein: CASSPPNSGFSQP. The complete CDR3 sequence is CASSPPNSGFSQPQHF.

As regards this clone: With the read ending 3 residues before the CDR3 end, the germline J gene is used to fill in that end. The chain is built from TRBV7-2 and TRBJ2-5; 11 bases fit TRBD1. This CDR3 region has 14 residues. V trimming: 5 bases; J trimming: 5 bases; junction bases outside the gene matches: 4. Germline assignment: CDR1 SGHTA and CDR2 FQGNSA. The CDR3 is CASSGRDRGETQYF. CDR3 bases read: TGTGCCAGCAGCGGGAGGGACAGGGGGGAGACC.

A note on this clone: The CDR3 end lies 3 residues beyond the end of the read and is filled in from the germline J gene. The chain is built from TRBV5-1 and TRBJ2-6, with a tentative D call TRBD1 (5 bases). The CDR3 spans 15 residues. Germline V gene data show CDR1 as SGHRS and CDR2 as YFSETQ. Trimming removed 0 bases from V and 4 bases from J, with 8 bases in between. The sequenced part of the CDR3 DNA is TGCGCCAGCAGCTTGGAGGGGCTCGGGGCCAACGTC. Its protein is CASSLEGLGANV. In full, the CDR3 is CASSLEGLGANVLTF.

With regard to this clone: The sequenced fragment ends 3 residues before the CDR3 boundary, so the rest is inferred from the germline J gene. The chain has TRBV18 and TRBJ2-1; 10 positions match TRBD1. After removal of 6 bases from V and 6 bases from J, the junction contained 8 bases not matched to a gene. The CDR3 contains 15 residues. CDR1 is KGHSH, CDR2 LQKENI, per germline. CDR3 protein: CASSLAGQGTNEQFF. The CDR3 DNA, read in part, is TGTGCCAGCTCCCTCGCGGGACAGGGGACCAATGAG.

CDR3 region: CASSHRPLRARNEQYF. CDR3 DNA, as far as it was read: TGCGCCAGCAGCCATCGACCCCTCAGGGCGAGGAACGAG. The chain combines TRBV4-1 with TRBJ2-7, with D maybe TRBD1 (5 bases). The sequence runs out 3 residues before the end of the CDR3; the remainder is reconstructed from the germline J gene. Trimming removed 3 bases from V and 5 bases from J, with 20 bases in between. The CDR3 is 16 amino acids. Per germline, CDR1 MGHRA and CDR2 YSYEKL.

Remarks on this clone: The read finishes 3 residues shy of the CDR3 end, and the germline J gene is used to complete it. The chain is built from TRBV6-4 and TRBJ1-5; 8 bases are shared with TRBD1. The V gene end was trimmed by 2 bases and the J gene end by 0 bases; junction bases not matched to a gene: 6. From germline, CDR1 is MRHNA and CDR2 SNTAGT. The CDR3 is 17 residues long. CDR3 DNA, as far as it was read: TGTGCCAGCAGTGACCCTACAGGGGGAGGTAGCAATCAGCCC. Protein sequence: CASSDPTGGGSNQP. The entire CDR3 reads CASSDPTGGGSNQPQHF.

Concerning this clone itself: The read comes to an end 3 residues before the CDR3 does, leaving the germline J gene to fill in the end. This chain uses TRBV11-2 with TRBJ2-7; TRBD1 matches at 9 bases. Per germline, CDR1 SGHAT and CDR2 FQNNGV. CDR3 length: 15 amino acids. V lost 1 base, J lost 4 bases, and 5 bases stayed unmatched. CDR3 DNA (partial): TGTGCCAGCAGCTTAGTGGCGGGACAGGGATACGAG. It encodes CASSLVAGQGYE. The entire CDR3 protein reads CASSLVAGQGYEQYF.

In the case of this clone: The read comes to an end 3 residues before the CDR3 does, leaving the germline J gene to fill in the end. The chain couples TRBV9 to TRBJ2-3, with 10 bases aligning to TRBD2. The germline V gene encodes CDR1 SGDLS and CDR2 YYNGEE. The V segment lost 4 bases and the J segment 6 bases; nucleotides outside the gene matches: 11. The CDR3 runs to 16 residues. The CDR3 reads CASSPRSGGGADTQYF. The part of the CDR3 DNA that was read is TGTGCCAGCAGCCCCCGGAGCGGGGGGGGCGCGGATACG.

With regard to this clone: With the read ending 3 residues before the CDR3 end, the germline J gene is used to fill in that end. V usage is TRBV19 and J usage is TRBJ2-5, with 11 bases that match TRBD1. The germline CDR1 and CDR2 sequences are LNHDA and SQIVND (reference sequence). V lost 3 bases and J lost 5; bases outside the gene matches: 5. CDR3 size: 15 residues. CDR3 DNA, as far as it was read: TGTGCCAGTAGTATGAGGACAGGGGGCGAGGAGACC. It specifies CASSMRTGGEET. In full, the CDR3 is CASSMRTGGEETQYF. Full variable domain (remainder filled in from reference TRBV19 and TRBJ2-5): DGGITQSPKYLFRKEGQNVTLSCEQNLNHDAMYWYRQDPGQGLRLIYYSQIVNDFQKGDIAEGYSVSREKKESFPLTVTSAQKNPTAFYLCASSMRTGGEETQYFGPGTRLLVL.

About this clone itself: The missing CDR3 end, 3 residues past where the read stops, is filled in from the germline J gene. The chain carries TRBV2 and TRBJ2-1, with 7 bases fitting TRBD2. CDR1 is SNHLY and CDR2 is FYNNEI in the germline V gene. With 4 bases clipped from V and 2 bases from J, the junction kept 2 bases outside the gene matches. The CDR3 consists of 14 residues. CDR3 DNA, as far as it was read: TGTGCCAGCAGTGGGGGGGGAGCCTACAATGAG. Translated, it gives CASSGGGAYNE. The entire CDR3 protein reads CASSGGGAYNEQFF.

On this clone: Read coverage stops 3 residues before the CDR3 terminus; the germline J gene supplies the remainder. The rearrangement links TRBV19 to TRBJ1-6; 10 bases agree with TRBD1. V trimming: 7 bases; J trimming: 6 bases; junction bases outside the gene matches: 9. The CDR3 consists of 16 residues. Germline V CDR1 and CDR2: LNHDA, SQIVND (reference sequence). The covered CDR3 bases are TGTGCCAGTACCCCGACAGGGGGCCCTTTTAATTCACCC. Translating it yields CASTPTGGPFNSP. The entire CDR3 protein reads CASTPTGGPFNSPLHF. The complete variable domain, with remaining parts taken from reference TRBV19 and TRBJ1-6, reads DGGITQSPKYLFRKEGQNVTLSCEQNLNHDAMYWYRQDPGQGLRLIYYSQIVNDFQKGDIAEGYSVSREKKESFPLTVTSAQKNPTAFYLCASTPTGGPFNSPLHFGNGTRLTVT.